One sample yielded the 13 T cell receptor beta chains listed below, sequenced in a study of T cells in localized non-small cell lung cancer. The method was immunoSEQ multiplex PCR; TCRdb's version includes in-frame clones alone and lacks a portion of them. This table has 100,000 or so clones, roughly 90% appearing once. The source material was PBMCs, sampled before any cancer treatment. These receptors were obtained from a woman aged 35 to 70 with stage II squamous cell lung carcinoma.

The chain joins TRBV5-6 to TRBJ2-2, with D possibly matching TRBD2 (5 bases). In germline, CDR1 is SGHDT, CDR2 YYEEEE. This CDR3 region has 15 residues. Trimming pared 0 bases from V and 6 bases from J, leaving 12 bases between. CDR3 in amino acids: CASSLEGVGAGELFF. The CDR3 DNA reads TGTGCCAGCAGCTTGGAGGGAGTCGGGGCCGGGGAGCTGTTTTTT.

The chain employs TRBV29-1 and TRBJ2-3; a weak D match, TRBD1 (8 bases). This CDR3 is built from 13 residues. Between the trimmed V and J ends, which lost 6 bases and 4 bases, there was a span of 14 bases. The germline gives CDR1 SQVTM, CDR2 ANQGSEA. CDR3 nucleotides: TGCAGCGTCTACAGGGGGGGGGCAGATACGCAGTATTTT. Residues: CSVYRGGADTQYF.

The gene calls are TRBV30 and TRBJ2-3; 11 bases line up with TRBD2. The CDR3 runs 16 residues. With V trimmed by 1 base and J by 5 bases, 8 bases remained unmatched. The germline V gene encodes CDR1 GTSNPN and CDR2 SVGIG (reference sequence). CDR3 DNA sequence: TGTGCCTGGAGTGACTCGACTAGCGGGGTCCGAGATACGCAGTATTTT. It specifies CAWSDSTSGVRDTQYF.

The rearrangement links TRBV6-1 to TRBJ1-5; TRBD1 matches at 7 bases. CDR3 length equals 14 residues. V lost 4 bases and J lost 4; bases outside the gene matches: 4. CDR1 MNHNS and CDR2 SASEGT come from the germline V gene. Here the CDR3 DNA reads TGTGCCAGCAGTGCAGGACAGGATAATCAGCCCCAGCATTTT. This encodes CASSAGQDNQPQHF.

This chain joins TRBV5-1 and TRBJ2-2; D unclear. The ends were cut back, 5 bases at V and 0 bases at J, with 8 bases in the middle. Germline CDR1 and CDR2: SGHRS and YFSETQ. The CDR3 is made up of 14 amino acids. The CDR3: CASSMGSNTGELFF. CDR3 nucleotides: TGCGCCAGCAGTATGGGCTCGAACACCGGGGAGCTGTTTTTT. Looking up the rest from reference TRBV5-1 and TRBJ2-2 gives the full variable domain: KAGVTQTPRYLIKTRGQQVTLSCSPISGHRSVSWYQQTPGQGLQFLFEYFSETQRNKGNFPGRFSGRQFSNSRSEMNVSTLELGDSALYLCASSMGSNTGELFFGEGSRLTVL.

The gene calls are TRBV29-1 and TRBJ2-2; TRBD1 aligns across 10 bases. Germline CDR1 SQVTM, CDR2 ANQGSEA. J lost 4 bases, V lost 7 bases, and 3 bases had no gene match. There are 13 residues in the CDR3. The CDR3 bases are TGCAGCGGATGGACAGGGGGCACCGGGGAGCTGTTTTTT. Protein sequence: CSGWTGGTGELFF.

This clone was recorded once. The rearrangement uses TRBV30 and TRBJ2-3, with 8 nucleotides matching TRBD1. Trimming removed 5 bases from V and 8 bases from J; junction bases left unmatched: 15. CDR3 length: 15 amino acids. Germline V gene sequence: CDR1 GTSNPN, CDR2 SVGIG (reference sequence). CDR3 protein: CAWAVGQGIFGTQYF. In nucleotides, the CDR3 is TGTGCCTGGGCCGTAGGACAGGGTATCTTCGGTACGCAGTATTTT. Filled out from reference TRBV30 and TRBJ2-3, the complete variable domain reads SQTIHQWPATLVQPVGSPLSLECTVEGTSNPNLYWYRQAAGRGLQLLFYSVGIGQISSEVPQNLSASRPQDRQFILSSKKLLLSDSGFYLCAWAVGQGIFGTQYFGPGTRLTVL.

This clone was seen only a few times. The V gene is TRBV7-9, the J gene TRBJ1-1; 7 positions agree with TRBD1. The germline gives CDR1 SEHNR, CDR2 FQNEAQ (reference sequence). This CDR3 spans 15 amino acids. The trim removed 6 bases at V and 0 bases at J, leaving 7 bases unmatched. The CDR3 region is CASRDDRVMNTEAFF. The CDR3 DNA sequence: TGTGCCAGCAGGGACGACAGGGTTATGAACACTGAAGCTTTCTTT.

The chain employs TRBV27 and TRBJ2-1; D gene uncertain. Germline V gives CDR1 MNHEY, CDR2 SMNVEV (reference sequence). The CDR3 consists of 14 residues. V dropped 4 bases and J dropped 8 bases, with 15 bases sitting between them. The CDR3 loop is CASSSILGLDEQFF. In nucleotides, the CDR3 is TGTGCCAGCAGTTCAATTCTGGGTTTGGATGAGCAGTTCTTC.

The CDR3 DNA sequence: TGTGCCAGCAGCCCCGGGGGAGGAGAGACTGAAGCTTTCTTT. It yields the protein CASSPGGGETEAFF. The chain links TRBV28 to TRBJ1-1, with D perhaps matching TRBD1 (5 bases). V dropped 6 bases and J dropped 5 bases, with 16 bases sitting between them. Germline V gene data show CDR1 as MDHEN and CDR2 as SYDVKM. The CDR3 spans 14 residues. Supplemented by reference TRBV28 and TRBJ1-1, the full variable domain reads DVKVTQSSRYLVKRTGEKVFLECVQDMDHENMFWYRQDPGLGLRLIYFSYDVKMKEKGDIPEGYSVSREKKERFSLILESASTNQTSMYLCASSPGGGETEAFFGQGTRLTVV.

The rearrangement joins TRBV14 to TRBJ1-1; 9 bases are a match to TRBD1. The CDR3 extends over 15 amino acids. Germline V gives CDR1 SGHDN, CDR2 FVKESK. After removal of 2 bases from V and 8 bases from J, the junction contained 9 bases not matched to a gene. The CDR3 loop is CASSQSTGGFGEAFF. In DNA, the CDR3 is TGTGCCAGCAGCCAATCTACAGGGGGCTTCGGGGAAGCTTTCTTT.

V is TRBV28 and J is TRBJ2-7, with D possibly called TRBD1 or TRBD2 (5 bases each). Germline values: CDR1 MDHEN, CDR2 SYDVKM. V lost 6 bases to trimming and J lost 7 bases, with 13 bases between them. This CDR3 contains 12 residues. The CDR3 loop is CASSLGAPEQYF. CDR3 in DNA: TGTGCCAGCAGCCTCGGGGCCCCGGAGCAGTACTTC.

As concerns this clone: At one boundary the junction diverges from the germline segment, which might be a read error. The genes are TRBV29-1 and TRBJ2-4; D remains unclear. Per germline, CDR1 SQVTM and CDR2 ANQGSEA. The CDR3 loop spans 13 amino acids. The CDR3 DNA sequence: TGCAGCGTCGAAGAGAGGTCCACAAACATTCAGTACTTC. The encoded protein is CSVEERSTNIQYF.